This T cell receptor (beta chain) was found in a study of blood T cells in healthy people across ages. Each donor was a healthy Caucasian individual from Russia, aged about 6 to 100. Primed by a sample-barcoded 5' primer and a J-beta primer mix, a second PCR proceeded for 7 to 11 cycles. From the 5' RACE reads, TCRdb called clonotypes with MiXCR, one entry per CDR3 protein. The table records 630,000 or so distinct CDR3 sequences, roughly 32% of them present only once. The CDR3 has 16 residues. From germline, CDR1 is SEHNR and CDR2 FQNEAQ (reference sequence). As for this clonotype: This may stem from a read error, because a much larger clone lies one nucleotide away.

The sequencing input was blood. This clonotype originated in a woman of 80 years or more in good health. The V and J genes are TRBV7-9 and TRBJ1-2; D perhaps matches TRBD1 (5 bases). The CDR3 sequence is CTSSLLGPPSNYGYTF. DNA for the CDR3: TGTACCAGCAGCTTACTGGGGCCGCCATCTAACTATGGCTACACCTTC.